Given below is one TCR beta chain in context. Its antigen is still unknown. Base qualities are missing; no much larger clone stands one base away. The CDR3 covers 15 residues, taking in both the cysteine and the phenylalanine. Just CDR3 DNA is preserved here, 45 bases in frame from base 1. At the junction V is shortened by 2 bases and J by 2 bases, with 10 bases in between. Sequences MNHEY (CDR1) and SMNVEV (CDR2) are obtained from the germline V gene (reference sequence). The library came from the immunoSEQ multiplex PCR assay. TCRdb took this table from immuneACCESS and kept in-frame rearrangements with V and J called. Such tables lack part of the clones; where checked against another copy, unresolved V genes explain under half of the gap, and the rest is unexplained. This sample is represented by hundreds of thousands of clones; 80% to 90% of them were singletons. 0.0094% of the sample is taken by the ten largest.

This entry belongs to a study of shared T cell receptors in the human thymus (dated by TCRdb to 2020 to 2023). Notes on the research overall: The study investigated the way shared, self-reactive T-cell receptor alpha chains are produced in the human thymus.

These data were also reused for a study on human thymus T cells. The second source states: Donors were immunologically healthy infants undergoing open corrective cardiac surgery for congenital heart defects in Finland. The thymus tissue came from surgical resects taken out during corrective cardiac surgery. V and J gene segment usage appeared biased in both thymic and peripheral blood repertoires. According to the related research, thymic TCR repertoires were highly overlapping among unrelated individuals. The study characterized TCR alpha and beta repertoires from under 10 infant thymus samples and four related peripheral blood samples. The cohort included about six male and two female infants, with donor ages spanning 7 to 244 days. After being mechanically released from the tissue, thymocytes were kept at -70 degrees C in pellets of about 10-32 million cells. Genomic DNA was extracted from frozen cell pellets with a QIAsymphony instrument. The immunoSEQ multiplex PCR assay was used to amplify the TCRB and TCRAD loci from a standardized quantity of quality-controlled genomic DNA. The amplicons covered the V(D)J region and were long enough to include the CDR3 and to identify the V and J genes. Amplicon sequencing was performed on an Illumina platform through the commercial immunoSEQ service. Corrections for primer bias and sequencing errors followed previously described methods, while TCRAD and TCRB definitions were based on the IMGT database. Analysis of the repertoires was done with immunoSEQ Analyzer 3.0 and VDJTools and included basic statistics, V/J segment usage, diversity estimates, rarefaction and pairwise overlap. To estimate diversity, the Chao1, ChaoE, Efron-Thisted, Shannon and inverse Simpson indices were applied, and diversity was also estimated on datasets down-sampled to the smallest sample. For repertoire overlap, CDR3 nucleotide sequence, V gene and J gene had to match strictly, and clustering was done by Jaccard-based multidimensional scaling. On average, around 810,000 unique TCRB clonotypes were obtained from thymus samples, compared with 70,000 to 100,000 from blood samples.

Source material: thymocytes. Recombination linked TRBV27 to TRBJ1-3; no D gene is confidently identified. This receptor was identified in a boy under two years old with a congenital heart defect. Donor details come from another sample of the same person, matched by shared clones. The CDR3 has the sequence CASSLTGNAGNTIYF. The DNA sequence is TGTGCCAGCAGTTTAACGGGTAACGCTGGAAACACCATATATTTT.